One and the same sample provided the 20 T cell receptor beta chains below, sequenced in a study of prognosis after radiotherapy for stage I lung cancer. CDR3 of TCR beta was amplified from genomic DNA via a two-round multiplex PCR. Specific primers for each TRBV and TRBJ gene were what first-round PCR used. A single record per CDR3 protein comes from TCRdb applying MiXCR to the multiplex PCR reads. The profile covers roughly 13,000 distinct CDR3 sequences, with less than 35% appearing a single time and 13% taken by the ten largest. Sample: PBMCs, taken before or after stereotactic body radiation therapy (not recorded which). These receptors were obtained from a donor at least 50 years old with non-small cell lung cancer.

CDR3 residues: CATRGPRTGELFF. The CDR3 DNA sequence: TGTGCCACCAGGGGGCCCCGCACCGGGGAGCTGTTTTTT. The genes are TRBV24-1 and TRBJ2-2; the D gene is possibly TRBD1 (5 bases). The CDR3 loop spans 13 amino acids. Germline V gene data show CDR1 as KGHDR and CDR2 as SFDVKD. Trimming stripped 7 bases from V and 4 bases from J, with 9 bases between.

The rearrangement joins TRBV18 to TRBJ2-1; a possible D gene is TRBD2 (6 bases). The V end lost 7 bases, the J end lost 6 bases, and 22 bases lay between the germline ends. This CDR3 has 16 amino acids. CDR1 KGHSH and CDR2 LQKENI come from the germline V gene. The CDR3 DNA sequence: TGTGCCAGCTTACCGGGGTCGAGACTAGTAGGCAATGAGCAGTTCTTC. Translated, it gives CASLPGSRLVGNEQFF.

Sample share makes this clonotype medium-sized (0.01 to 0.1%). The rearrangement uses TRBV28 and TRBJ1-5; D gene unclear. Trimming cost V 6 bases and J 4 bases, with 10 bases left between them. The CDR3 totals 13 residues. Germline lookup yields CDR1 MDHEN and CDR2 SYDVKM. In nucleotides, the CDR3 is TGTGCCAGCAGATCCATGGGGAATCAGCCCCAGCATTTT. Translation: CASRSMGNQPQHF.

The chain combines TRBV6-2 or TRBV6-3 with TRBJ2-5; TRBD1 matches 7 bases. This CDR3 has 16 amino acids. The trim removed 5 bases at V and 8 bases at J, leaving 17 bases unmatched. Germline-derived CDR1 and CDR2 are MNHEY and SVGEGT. Written as DNA, the CDR3 is TGTGCCAGCAGTCGGGACAGCCAGCCCCTCTCCTGTACCCAGTACTTC. Translation: CASSRDSQPLSCTQYF.

Remarks on this clonotype: This likely stems from a read error, as it lies one base from a far larger clone. The chain recombines TRBV6-1 with TRBJ2-3; D call uncertain. The V gene's germline CDR1 is MNHNS and CDR2 SASEGT. This CDR3 region has 13 residues. V lost 5 bases and J lost 3, with 9 bases in between. CDR3 in amino acids: CASSSKGTDTQYF. CDR3 nucleotides: TGTGCCAGCAGTTCGAAAGGGACAGATACGCAGTATTTT.

This clonotype was detected ten times or more. The chain carries TRBV2 and TRBJ1-5; tentatively, D is TRBD1 (5 bases). V was trimmed by 3 bases and J by 0 bases, leaving 12 bases between them. The germline V gene encodes CDR1 SNHLY and CDR2 FYNNEI. The CDR3 runs to 16 residues. This CDR3 is CASSDRVTFSNQPQHF. CDR3 nucleotide sequence: TGTGCCAGCAGTGACAGGGTGACCTTTAGCAATCAGCCCCAGCATTTT.

This clonotype was counted at least ten times. V and J are TRBV6-5 and TRBJ2-3; D is unresolved. V lost 2 bases and J lost 6, with 18 bases in between. Germline values: CDR1 MNHEY, CDR2 SVGAGI. This CDR3 is built from 16 residues. CDR3 in amino acids: CASSYLNYPVGDTQYF. CDR3 in DNA: TGTGCCAGCAGTTACCTGAACTACCCTGTTGGGGATACGCAGTATTTT.

Concerning this clonotype itself: No conserved phenylalanine or tryptophan is present at the end of the CDR3, so a read error is the likely explanation. The V and J genes are TRBV10-3 and TRBJ1-5, with 10 positions matching TRBD1. There are 15 residues in the CDR3. The V gene end was trimmed by 5 bases and the J gene end by 7 bases; junction bases not matched to a gene: 8. CDR1 is ENHRY and CDR2 is SYGVKD in the germline V gene. CDR3 protein: CAISLRQGARQPQHL. The DNA for the CDR3 is TGTGCCATCAGTTTGAGACAGGGGGCACGGCAGCCCCAGCATTTG.

By sample fraction, this clonotype is medium-sized (0.01 to 0.1%). This chain connects TRBV24-1 to TRBJ2-1, with TRBD2 identical over 9 bases. Germline values: CDR1 KGHDR, CDR2 SFDVKD. The V gene end was trimmed by 3 bases and the J gene end by 4 bases; junction bases not matched to a gene: 6. The CDR3 runs 16 residues. CDR3 residues: CATSDTGLARYNEQFF. For the CDR3, the DNA is TGTGCCACCAGTGATACCGGACTAGCGAGATACAATGAGCAGTTCTTC.

This clonotype came up once. This probably arose from a read error, given a far larger clone one base away. The chain carries TRBV12-3 or TRBV12-4 and TRBJ2-5; D is ambiguous. The CDR3 runs 14 residues. CDR3 sequence: CVSSPGVNQETQYF. CDR3 bases: TGTGTCAGCAGCCCGGGCGTGAACCAAGAGACCCAGTACTTC.

This clonotype has ten or more counts. The V call is TRBV2, the J call TRBJ2-3; 9 positions match TRBD2. The V gene end was trimmed by 5 bases and the J gene end by 4 bases; junction bases not matched to a gene: 13. Germline lookup yields CDR1 SNHLY and CDR2 FYNNEI. This CDR3 spans 17 amino acids. CDR3 sequence reads: CASSPTRSGSGADTQYF. The CDR3 nucleotides read TGTGCCAGCAGTCCAACCCGTAGCGGGAGTGGTGCAGATACGCAGTATTTT. The whole variable domain, filled in from reference TRBV2 and TRBJ2-3, reads EPEVTQTPSHQVTQMGQEVILRCVPISNHLYFYWYRQILGQKVEFLVSFYNNEISEKSEIFDDQFSVERPDGSNFTLKIRSTKLEDSAMYFCASSPTRSGSGADTQYFGPGTRLTVL.

With respect to this clonotype: This is likely an artifact of a read error, given a far larger clone one base away. The chain uses TRBV6-9 and TRBJ2-7, with TRBD1 matching 8 bases. The junction had 16 bases not matched to a gene; V was cut back by 6 bases and J by 3 bases. The CDR3 runs 17 residues. Germline V gene lookup returns CDR1 MNHGY and CDR2 SVAAGI. CDR3 in amino acids: CASRSTGAGSDFYEQYF. The CDR3 DNA sequence: TGTGCCAGCAGATCGACAGGGGCGGGAAGTGACTTCTACGAGCAGTACTTC.

This clonotype occurred many times. As DNA, the CDR3 is TGTGCCAGCAGTTACTCGTACGGGACAGGGGATTTCTCTGGGGCCAACGTCCTGACTTTC. Protein product: CASSYSYGTGDFSGANVLTF. J is TRBJ2-6 and V is TRBV6-5, with 10 bases that match TRBD1. This CDR3 is built from 20 residues. Germline lookup yields CDR1 MNHEY and CDR2 SVGAGI. V shed 0 bases and J 0 bases; nucleotides not matched to a gene: 8.

This clonotype is labeled as medium-sized. This rearrangement joins TRBV4-2 to TRBJ1-5; D ambiguous. V was cut by 0 bases and J by 6 bases, with 12 bases left in between. The CDR3 consists of 15 residues. Germline CDR1 LGHNA, CDR2 YNFKEQ. The CDR3 protein is CASSQDRYGFQPQHF. The CDR3 DNA follows: TGTGCCAGCAGCCAAGATCGGTACGGGTTTCAGCCCCAGCATTTT.

In its sample, this clonotype ranks as medium-sized. The V gene is TRBV7-9, the J gene TRBJ2-2, with D possibly matching TRBD1 (6 bases). The CDR3 consists of 15 residues. Trimming took off 1 base at V and 0 bases at J, with 6 bases between the two ends. Germline V CDR1 and CDR2: SEHNR, FQNEAQ (reference sequence). The CDR3 region is CASSLDRANTGELFF. As DNA, the CDR3 is TGTGCCAGCAGCTTAGACAGGGCGAACACCGGGGAGCTGTTTTTT.

This rearrangement joins TRBV7-9 to TRBJ2-5, with D tentatively TRBD1 (7 bases). Trimming removed 5 bases from V and 5 bases from J, with 21 bases in between. The CDR3 is 16 residues long. Germline-derived CDR1 and CDR2 are SEHNR and FQNEAQ (reference sequence). Written as DNA, the CDR3 is TGTGCCAGCAGCAAACAAGGAGGGGGCAGCCCGGAGACCCAGTACTTC. Translation: CASSKQGGGSPETQYF. Supplemented by reference TRBV7-9 and TRBJ2-5, the full variable domain reads DTGVSQNPRHKITKRGQNVTFRCDPISEHNRLYWYRQTLGQGPEFLTYFQNEAQLEKSRLLSDRFSAERPKGSFSTLEIQRTEQGDSAMYLCASSKQGGGSPETQYFGPGTRLLVL.

The table lists this clonotype with many counts. The V and J genes are TRBV10-3 and TRBJ2-3, with D uncertain. CDR3 length equals 12 residues. Looked up from germline, CDR1 is ENHRY and CDR2 is SYGVKD. The ends were cut back, 2 bases at V and 5 bases at J, with 5 bases in the middle. CDR3 sequence reads: CAISEGRDTQYF. The DNA of the CDR3 is TGTGCCATCAGTGAGGGACGAGATACGCAGTATTTT.

This clonotype was counted at least ten times. The chain recombines TRBV2 with TRBJ2-5; the D call may be TRBD1 or TRBD2 (5 bases each). The CDR3 contains 14 residues. Trimming took 6 bases from V and 4 from J, leaving 15 bases between them. The V gene's germline CDR1 is SNHLY and CDR2 FYNNEI. The CDR3 DNA is TGTGCCAGCAGCGTCAAGGCGAGGGGAGAGACCCAGTACTTC. Protein: CASSVKARGETQYF.

This clonotype was counted only a few times. Given a far larger clone just one base away, this is likely a sequencing read error. The chain carries TRBV6-4 and TRBJ2-7; tentatively, D is TRBD1 (6 bases). Looked up from germline, CDR1 is MRHNA and CDR2 is SNTAGT. The CDR3 spans 12 residues. V lost 10 bases to trimming and J lost 4 bases, with 14 bases between them. This CDR3 reads CAIGRGSYEQYF. The CDR3 DNA reads as TGTGCCATCGGCAGGGGATCTTACGAGCAGTACTTC.

This clonotype was seen ten or more times. The chain employs TRBV3-1 and TRBJ2-3; 8 bases match TRBD2. CDR3 size: 15 residues. Germline CDR1 LGHDT, CDR2 YNNKEL (reference sequence). J was trimmed by 8 bases and V by 1 base; bases with no gene match: 8. Here the CDR3 DNA reads TGTGCCAGCAGCCAAGGACGGGGAGCGGGAGTTACGCAGTATTTT. It specifies CASSQGRGAGVTQYF.